This TCR beta chain stems from a study of T cell responses to AZD1222 COVID-19 vaccine. Regarding the study as a whole: White British ancestry dominated among donors, who included more females, and clonal diversity was possibly underestimated.

In regard to this clone: Antigen unknown.

Second-dose intervals of approximately 4 or approximately 12 weeks were pooled. TCRdb's table, derived via immunoSEQ multiplex PCR, lists solely in-frame clones and lacks some. The repertoire holds about 42,000 clones, approximately 89% seen once, with roughly 25% in the top ten. Per the germline V gene, CDR1 is SQVTM and CDR2 is ANQGSEA. Trimming shortened V by 3 bases and J by 2 bases, and 4 bases separated the two germline ends. The CDR3 has 11 amino acids. The source of this sequence is an adult who received the AZD1222 COVID-19 vaccine. The V call is TRBV29-1, the J call TRBJ1-2, with D hard to call. This sample comprised peripheral blood, obtained 28 days after the second AZD1222 dose. The CDR3 region is CSVDINYGYTF. CDR3 DNA: TGCAGCGTTGACATAAACTATGGCTACACCTTC.